The present T cell receptor beta chain was sequenced within a study of cytomegalovirus exposure and HLA in healthy donors. This CDR3 spans 16 amino acids. The ends were cut back, 1 base at V and 5 bases at J, with 12 bases in the middle. Looked up from germline, CDR1 is MGHDK and CDR2 is SYGVNS. Researchers ran the PCR with 60 Vbeta and 13 Jbeta primers. Assay used: immunoSEQ multiplex PCR; TCRdb lists only in-frame clones, some missing. The data hold under 200,000 clones, with almost 85% observed a single time. General study results and limits: As was reported, the classifier diagnosed cytomegalovirus status with high specificity and sensitivity. Available immune exposure information was restricted to CMV serostatus only.

Donors in the study were healthy people who gave bone marrow. Points on this clone: Its target is not known.

The sequence came from a woman between 45 and 60 years old in good health and CMV-seronegative. The chain recombines TRBV25-1 with TRBJ1-6; D call uncertain. Sample: PBMCs. CDR3 in DNA: TGTGCCAGCAGTGAATTGGAGGGTTACGATAATTCACCCCTCCACTTT. Its protein is CASSELEGYDNSPLHF.